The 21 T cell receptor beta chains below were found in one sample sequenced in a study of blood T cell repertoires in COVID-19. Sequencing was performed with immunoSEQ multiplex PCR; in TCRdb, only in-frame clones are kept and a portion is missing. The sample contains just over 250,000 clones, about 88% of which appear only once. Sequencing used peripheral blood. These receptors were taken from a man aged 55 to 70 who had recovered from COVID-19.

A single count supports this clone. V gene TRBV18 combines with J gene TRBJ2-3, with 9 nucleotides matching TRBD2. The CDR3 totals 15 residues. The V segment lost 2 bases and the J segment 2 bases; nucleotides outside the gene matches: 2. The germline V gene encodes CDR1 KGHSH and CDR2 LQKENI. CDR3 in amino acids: CASSPTSGYTDTQYF. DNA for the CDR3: TGTGCCAGCTCACCAACTAGCGGGTACACAGATACGCAGTATTTT.

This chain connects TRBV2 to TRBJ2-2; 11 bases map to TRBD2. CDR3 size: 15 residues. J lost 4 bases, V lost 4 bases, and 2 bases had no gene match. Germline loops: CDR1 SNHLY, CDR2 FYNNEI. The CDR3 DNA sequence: TGTGCCAGCAGTGGGGGACTAGCGGCCACCGGGGAGCTGTTTTTT. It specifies CASSGGLAATGELFF.

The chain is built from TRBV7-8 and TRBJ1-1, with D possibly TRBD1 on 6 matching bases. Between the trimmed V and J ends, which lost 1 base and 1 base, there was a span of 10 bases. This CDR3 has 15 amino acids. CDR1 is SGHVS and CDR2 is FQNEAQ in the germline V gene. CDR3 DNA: TGTGCCAGCAGCTTAGGAGCAGGGGCGAACACTGAAGCTTTCTTT. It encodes CASSLGAGANTEAFF.

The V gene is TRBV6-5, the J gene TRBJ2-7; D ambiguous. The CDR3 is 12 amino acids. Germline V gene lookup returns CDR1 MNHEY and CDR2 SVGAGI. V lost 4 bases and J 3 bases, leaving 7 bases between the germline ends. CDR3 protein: CASSSEHYEQYF. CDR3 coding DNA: TGTGCCAGCAGTTCTGAACACTACGAGCAGTACTTC.

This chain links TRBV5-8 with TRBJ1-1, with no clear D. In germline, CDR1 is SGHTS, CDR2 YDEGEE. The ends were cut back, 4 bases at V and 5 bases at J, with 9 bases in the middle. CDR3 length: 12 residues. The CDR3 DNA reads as TGTGCCAGCAGCCCCTCGTATACTGAAGCTTTCTTT. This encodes CASSPSYTEAFF.

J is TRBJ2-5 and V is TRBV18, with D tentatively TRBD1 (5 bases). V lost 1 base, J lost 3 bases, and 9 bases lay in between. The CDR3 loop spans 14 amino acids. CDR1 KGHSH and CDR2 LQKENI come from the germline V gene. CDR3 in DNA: TGTGCCAGCTCACCACAGAAAGGGGAAGAGACCCAGTACTTC. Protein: CASSPQKGEETQYF.

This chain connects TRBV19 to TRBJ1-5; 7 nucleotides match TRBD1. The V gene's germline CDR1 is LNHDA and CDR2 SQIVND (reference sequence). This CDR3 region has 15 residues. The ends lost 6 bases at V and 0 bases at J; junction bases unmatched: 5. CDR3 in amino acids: CASRIQGYSNQPQHF. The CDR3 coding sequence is TGTGCCAGTAGGATACAGGGGTATAGCAATCAGCCCCAGCATTTT.

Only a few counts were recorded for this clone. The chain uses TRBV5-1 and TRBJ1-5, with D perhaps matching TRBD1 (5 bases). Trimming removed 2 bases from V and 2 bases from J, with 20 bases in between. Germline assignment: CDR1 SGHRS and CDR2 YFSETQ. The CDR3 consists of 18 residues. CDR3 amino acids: CASSLRDSLWSGNQPQHF. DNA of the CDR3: TGCGCCAGCAGCTTACGGGACTCCCTCTGGTCGGGCAATCAGCCCCAGCATTTT.

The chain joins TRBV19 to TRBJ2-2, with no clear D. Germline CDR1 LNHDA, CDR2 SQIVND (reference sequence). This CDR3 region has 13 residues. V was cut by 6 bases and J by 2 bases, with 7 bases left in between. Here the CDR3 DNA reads TGTGCCAGTAGACAGACCAACACCGGGGAGCTGTTTTTT. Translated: CASRQTNTGELFF.

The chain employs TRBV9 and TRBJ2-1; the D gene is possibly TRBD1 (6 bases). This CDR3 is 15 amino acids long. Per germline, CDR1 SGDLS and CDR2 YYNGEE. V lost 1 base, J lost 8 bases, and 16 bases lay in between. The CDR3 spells CASSVQGTTGDEQFF. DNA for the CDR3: TGTGCCAGCAGCGTACAAGGGACAACCGGGGATGAGCAGTTCTTC.

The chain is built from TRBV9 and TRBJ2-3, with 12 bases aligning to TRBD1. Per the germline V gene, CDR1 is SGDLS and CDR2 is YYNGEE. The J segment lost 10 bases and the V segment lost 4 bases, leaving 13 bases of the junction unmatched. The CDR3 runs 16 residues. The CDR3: CASSSFGTGGREAQYF. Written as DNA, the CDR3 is TGTGCCAGCAGCTCTTTCGGGACAGGGGGCCGGGAGGCGCAGTATTTT.

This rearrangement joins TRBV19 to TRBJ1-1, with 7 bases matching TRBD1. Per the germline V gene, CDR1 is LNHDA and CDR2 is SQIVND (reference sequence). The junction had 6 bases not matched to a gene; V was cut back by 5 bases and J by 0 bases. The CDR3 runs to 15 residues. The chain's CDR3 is CASSPPGQMNTEAFF. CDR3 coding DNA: TGTGCCAGTAGTCCCCCGGGACAGATGAACACTGAAGCTTTCTTT.

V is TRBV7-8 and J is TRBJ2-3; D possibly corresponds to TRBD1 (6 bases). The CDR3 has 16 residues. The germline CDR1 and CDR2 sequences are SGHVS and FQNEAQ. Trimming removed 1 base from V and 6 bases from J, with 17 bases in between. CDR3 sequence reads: CASSLVPDSNTDTQYF. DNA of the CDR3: TGTGCCAGCAGCTTAGTCCCGGACAGCAACACTGATACGCAGTATTTT.

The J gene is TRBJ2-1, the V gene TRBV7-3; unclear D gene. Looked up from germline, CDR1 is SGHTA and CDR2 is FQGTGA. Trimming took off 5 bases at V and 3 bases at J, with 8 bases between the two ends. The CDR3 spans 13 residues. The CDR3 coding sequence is TGTGCCAGCAGCGCCCGACTCTACAATGAGCAGTTCTTC. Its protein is CASSARLYNEQFF.

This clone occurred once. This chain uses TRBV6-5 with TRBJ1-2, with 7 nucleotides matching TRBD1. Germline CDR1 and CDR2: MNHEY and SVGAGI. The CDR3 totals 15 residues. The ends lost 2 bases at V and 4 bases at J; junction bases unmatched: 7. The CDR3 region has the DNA TGTGCCAGCAGTTACCGGACAGGTGCTATCTATGGCTACACCTTC. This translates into CASSYRTGAIYGYTF.

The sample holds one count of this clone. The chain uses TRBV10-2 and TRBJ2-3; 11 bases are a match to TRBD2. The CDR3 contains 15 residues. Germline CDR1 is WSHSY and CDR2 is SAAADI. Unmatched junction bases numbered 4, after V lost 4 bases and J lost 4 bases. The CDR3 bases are TGCGCCAGCAGTGGTCTAGCGGGGGGTTCAGATACGCAGTATTTT. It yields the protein CASSGLAGGSDTQYF.

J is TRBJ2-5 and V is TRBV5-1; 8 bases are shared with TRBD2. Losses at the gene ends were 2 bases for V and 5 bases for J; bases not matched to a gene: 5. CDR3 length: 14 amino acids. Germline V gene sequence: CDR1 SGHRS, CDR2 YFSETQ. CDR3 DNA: TGCGCCAGCAGCTTCGGCTCGGGGGGGGAGACCCAGTACTTC. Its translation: CASSFGSGGETQYF.

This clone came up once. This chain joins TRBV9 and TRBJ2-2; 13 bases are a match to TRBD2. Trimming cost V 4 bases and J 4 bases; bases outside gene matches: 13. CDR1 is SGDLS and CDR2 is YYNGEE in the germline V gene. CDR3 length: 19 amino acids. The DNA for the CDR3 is TGTGCCAGCAGCCCCAGACTAGCGGGGGGAGCAGGTGGCACCGGGGAGCTGTTTTTT. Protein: CASSPRLAGGAGGTGELFF. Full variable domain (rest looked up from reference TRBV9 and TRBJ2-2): DSGVTQTPKHLITATGQRVTLRCSPRSGDLSVYWYQQSLDQGLQFLIQYYNGEERAKGNILERFSAQQFPDLHSELNLSSLELGDSALYFCASSPRLAGGAGGTGELFFGEGSRLTVL.

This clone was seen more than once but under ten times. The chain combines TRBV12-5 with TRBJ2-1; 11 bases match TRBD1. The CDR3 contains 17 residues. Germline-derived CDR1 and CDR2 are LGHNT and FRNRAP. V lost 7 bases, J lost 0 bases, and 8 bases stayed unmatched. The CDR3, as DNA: TGTGCTAGTGCTCAAGGACAGGGGGCGATCTCCTACAATGAGCAGTTCTTC. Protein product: CASAQGQGAISYNEQFF.

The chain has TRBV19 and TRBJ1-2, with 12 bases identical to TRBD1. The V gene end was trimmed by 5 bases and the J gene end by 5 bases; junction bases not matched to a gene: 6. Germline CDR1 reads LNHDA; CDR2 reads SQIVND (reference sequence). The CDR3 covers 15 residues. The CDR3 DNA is TGTGCCAGTAGTTCGCGGGACAGGGGGCGATATGGCTACACCTTC. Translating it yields CASSSRDRGRYGYTF.

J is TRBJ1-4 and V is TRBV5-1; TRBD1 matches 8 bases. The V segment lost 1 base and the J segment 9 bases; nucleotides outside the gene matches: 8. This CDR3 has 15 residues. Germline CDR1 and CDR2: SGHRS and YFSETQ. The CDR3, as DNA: TGCGCCAGCAGCTTGAGCCAGGGGGCATCTAAAAAACTGTTTTTT. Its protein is CASSLSQGASKKLFF.